These 30 T cell receptor beta chains came from one sample sequenced in a study of CD8+ T cells in alopecia areata. Once RNA had been extracted, it was reverse transcribed into cDNA to act as the sequencing template. Clones were sequenced by immunoSEQ multiplex PCR, and TCRdb holds only the in-frame ones, with some missing. The sample has around 120,000 clones; 55% to 70% are singletons. The sequenced sample was CD4+ T cells sorted from blood. The receptors stem from a human donor in good health.

J is TRBJ1-3 and V is TRBV30; D is uncertain. The CDR3 is made up of 14 amino acids. Germline assignment: CDR1 GTSNPN and CDR2 SVGIG (reference sequence). With 6 bases removed from V and 5 bases from J, the gap between germline ends came to 17 bases. In DNA, the CDR3 is TGTGCCTGCTTCGCGGGCGTCGGTCGAAACACCATATATTTT. Translated, it gives CACFAGVGRNTIYF.

The count of this clone is one. The V and J genes are TRBV7-9 and TRBJ1-5; unclear D gene. This CDR3 is 13 amino acids long. In germline, CDR1 is SEHNR, CDR2 FQNEAQ (reference sequence). V dropped 5 bases and J dropped 3 bases, with 8 bases sitting between them. The CDR3 coding sequence is TGTGCCAGCAGCCCAAGTACCAATCAGCCCCAGCATTTT. The encoded protein is CASSPSTNQPQHF.

This chain uses TRBV29-1 with TRBJ2-7; D possibly matches TRBD1 or TRBD2 (6 bases each). Germline V gene lookup returns CDR1 SQVTM and CDR2 ANQGSEA. V lost 7 bases, J lost 2 bases, and 21 bases lay in between. This CDR3 region has 15 residues. The CDR3: CSATGTFDRAYEQYF. CDR3 in DNA: TGCAGCGCCACAGGGACTTTCGACCGTGCCTACGAGCAGTACTTC.

In DNA, the CDR3 is TGTGCCACCGTGGACGGGAACCCCGGGGGAAGAGCTTTCTTT. This gives the protein CATVDGNPGGRAFF. The chain carries TRBV6-5 and TRBJ1-1; D is possibly TRBD1 (5 bases). Germline-derived CDR1 and CDR2 are MNHEY and SVGAGI. The CDR3 is 14 amino acids. Trimming stripped 10 bases from V and 10 bases from J, with 25 bases between.

This clone has only a few counts. The chain combines TRBV29-1 with TRBJ2-7; D not resolved. V gave up 4 bases and J gave up 2 bases, with 9 bases separating them. Germline values: CDR1 SQVTM, CDR2 ANQGSEA. The CDR3 runs 12 residues. CDR3 residues: CSVVVDTYEQYF. CDR3 DNA: TGCAGCGTTGTCGTGGATACCTACGAGCAGTACTTC.

This clone appeared a single time. The chain joins TRBV2 to TRBJ2-5, with 9 bases that match TRBD2. This CDR3 comprises 14 residues. The junction had 5 bases not matched to a gene; V was cut back by 6 bases and J by 3 bases. CDR1 and CDR2 from the germline V gene are SNHLY and FYNNEI. The CDR3 nucleotides are TGTGCCAGCAGACTCCGACTAGCGGAAGAGACCCAGTACTTC. It is translated as CASRLRLAEETQYF. Supplemented by reference TRBV2 and TRBJ2-5, the full variable domain reads EPEVTQTPSHQVTQMGQEVILRCVPISNHLYFYWYRQILGQKVEFLVSFYNNEISEKSEIFDDQFSVERPDGSNFTLKIRSTKLEDSAMYFCASRLRLAEETQYFGPGTRLLVL.

The chain uses TRBV29-1 and TRBJ2-6, with 7 bases lining up with TRBD1. Trimming at V came to 5 bases and at J to 3 bases, leaving 4 bases not matched to a gene. The germline V gene has CDR1 SQVTM and CDR2 ANQGSEA. The CDR3 runs 14 residues. DNA of the CDR3: TGCAGCGTTCCTGACAGGGTTGGGGCCAACGTCCTGACTTTC. Its protein product is CSVPDRVGANVLTF.

Only a few counts were recorded for this clone. The rearrangement links TRBV6-5 to TRBJ1-5, with 7 bases that match TRBD1. V was clipped by 4 bases and J by 3 bases; unmatched bases: 6. Germline V CDR1 and CDR2: MNHEY, SVGAGI. This CDR3 is built from 15 residues. The CDR3 reads CASSSHRGDNQPQHF. The CDR3 DNA follows: TGTGCCAGCAGTTCCCACAGGGGCGACAATCAGCCCCAGCATTTT.

The chain links TRBV30 to TRBJ2-3; D is undetermined. The CDR3 runs to 13 residues. The germline V gene has CDR1 GTSNPN and CDR2 SVGIG (reference sequence). The ends were cut back, 2 bases at V and 4 bases at J, with 10 bases in the middle. The CDR3 DNA follows: TGTGCCTGGAGTCTTCAAGGGCCAGATACGCAGTATTTT. It yields the protein CAWSLQGPDTQYF.

The chain links TRBV29-1 to TRBJ2-3, with TRBD1 identical over 9 bases. Trimming at V came to 8 bases and at J to 4 bases, leaving 10 bases not matched to a gene. The CDR3 consists of 14 residues. Germline lookup yields CDR1 SQVTM and CDR2 ANQGSEA. The CDR3 nucleotides read TGCAGCAAATTAACAGGGGGCGCGGCAGATACGCAGTATTTT. Translation: CSKLTGGAADTQYF.

The gene calls are TRBV7-9 and TRBJ2-1; D is ambiguous. Germline lookup yields CDR1 SEHNR and CDR2 FQNEAQ (reference sequence). This CDR3 region has 11 residues. The germline V and J ends were trimmed by 3 bases and 8 bases, with 5 bases remaining between them. CDR3 in DNA: TGTGCCAGCAGCTTTAGGGATGAGCAGTTCTTC. Protein: CASSFRDEQFF.

The table lists this clone with many counts. V gene TRBV7-9 combines with J gene TRBJ2-5, with D possibly matching TRBD2 (6 bases). Trimming took off 5 bases at V and 4 bases at J, with 20 bases between the two ends. Germline V gene sequence: CDR1 SEHNR, CDR2 FQNEAQ (reference sequence). This CDR3 has 16 residues. CDR3 region: CASSETGTRQGETQYF. CDR3 DNA sequence: TGTGCCAGCAGCGAAACCGGGACTCGCCAAGGAGAGACCCAGTACTTC.

The chain recombines TRBV11-2 with TRBJ2-7, with D hard to call. This CDR3 has 12 amino acids. Trimming pared 2 bases from V and 3 bases from J, leaving 5 bases between. The germline V gene has CDR1 SGHAT and CDR2 FQNNGV. CDR3 DNA: TGTGCCAGCAGCTTAACCCACTACGAGCAGTACTTC. Protein sequence: CASSLTHYEQYF.

The chain links TRBV9 to TRBJ1-2; D uncertain. V was cut by 6 bases and J by 6 bases, with 18 bases left in between. Germline V lookup: CDR1 SGDLS, CDR2 YYNGEE. The CDR3 spans 14 residues. The CDR3 region is CASTDHRAPNGYTF. The CDR3 DNA sequence: TGTGCCAGCACCGATCACCGCGCCCCAAATGGCTACACCTTC.

The chain combines TRBV7-3 with TRBJ2-3; 9 bases match TRBD2. The CDR3 consists of 13 residues. The germline gives CDR1 SGHTA, CDR2 FQGTGA. V lost 2 bases and J lost 7; bases outside the gene matches: 1. CDR3 protein: CASSLLAGNTQYF. The CDR3 region has the DNA TGTGCCAGCAGCTTACTAGCGGGGAATACGCAGTATTTT.

There are a few counts of this clone. The V and J genes are TRBV7-8 and TRBJ2-7; 14 bases are a match to TRBD2. Germline loops: CDR1 SGHVS, CDR2 FQNEAQ. CDR3 length: 15 amino acids. V lost 5 bases to trimming and J lost 4 bases; unmatched junction nucleotides: 4. Here the CDR3 reads CASSPGTSGGYEQYF. CDR3 in DNA: TGTGCCAGCAGCCCCGGGACTAGCGGGGGATACGAGCAGTACTTC.

The V gene is TRBV1, the J gene TRBJ2-4; the table assigns TRBD2, which was not confirmed against the DNA. TRBV1 counts as a pseudogene. The CDR3 loop spans 18 amino acids. The CDR3 is CTSSQDLLERGAKNIQYF. In nucleotides, the CDR3 is TGCACCAGCAGCCAAGATTTACTAGAGCGAGGAGCCAAAAACATTCAGTACTTC.

The rearrangement links TRBV5-1 to TRBJ1-2; possibly TRBD1 for D (6 bases). CDR1 SGHRS and CDR2 YFSETQ come from the germline V gene. V shed 4 bases and J shed 6 bases, with 10 bases lying between them. The CDR3 covers 12 residues. CDR3 sequence: CASSIRDNGYTF. DNA of the CDR3: TGCGCCAGCAGCATCCGGGACAATGGCTACACCTTC.

This chain links TRBV5-1 with TRBJ2-2; D remains unclear. This CDR3 region has 14 residues. Trimming removed 0 bases from V and 7 bases from J, with 10 bases in between. Germline lookup yields CDR1 SGHRS and CDR2 YFSETQ. Here the CDR3 reads CASSLEILGGELFF. Here the CDR3 DNA reads TGCGCCAGCAGCTTGGAGATCCTGGGCGGGGAGCTGTTTTTT. Looking up the rest from reference TRBV5-1 and TRBJ2-2 gives the full variable domain: KAGVTQTPRYLIKTRGQQVTLSCSPISGHRSVSWYQQTPGQGLQFLFEYFSETQRNKGNFPGRFSGRQFSNSRSEMNVSTLELGDSALYLCASSLEILGGELFFGEGSRLTVL.

The chain is built from TRBV15 and TRBJ2-5; TRBD2 aligns across 8 bases. Per the germline V gene, CDR1 is LNHNV and CDR2 is YYDKDF (reference sequence). CDR3 length: 16 amino acids. J gave up 3 bases and V 5 bases, and 11 bases lay outside the gene matches. The CDR3 DNA reads as TGTGCCACCAGCTCCTCGGGACTAGAGATGAAAGAGACCCAGTACTTC. Protein sequence: CATSSSGLEMKETQYF.

The CDR3 is CAWSGQHQETQYF. DNA of the CDR3: TGTGCCTGGAGTGGTCAGCACCAAGAGACCCAGTACTTC. V usage is TRBV30 and J usage is TRBJ2-5; D uncertain. Trimming took 1 base from V and 0 from J, leaving 6 bases between them. The CDR3 is 13 residues long. Per germline, CDR1 GTSNPN and CDR2 SVGIG (reference sequence).

The chain combines TRBV30 with TRBJ2-1; D is unclear. Trimming removed 0 bases at V and 8 bases at J, with 5 bases between. The CDR3 is 11 residues long. Germline loops: CDR1 GTSNPN, CDR2 SVGIG (reference sequence). The CDR3 loop is CAWSVIHEQFF. CDR3 in DNA: TGTGCCTGGAGTGTTATCCATGAGCAGTTCTTC. The variable domain in full, with the rest retrieved from reference TRBV30 and TRBJ2-1, is SQTIHQWPATLVQPVGSPLSLECTVEGTSNPNLYWYRQAAGRGLQLLFYSVGIGQISSEVPQNLSASRPQDRQFILSSKKLLLSDSGFYLCAWSVIHEQFFGPGTRLTVL.

V and J are TRBV14 and TRBJ2-1; D is perhaps TRBD2 (5 bases). This CDR3 spans 14 amino acids. Germline V gene sequence: CDR1 SGHDN, CDR2 FVKESK. V gave up 6 bases and J gave up 0 bases, with 9 bases separating them. CDR3 residues: CASSLRGSYNEQFF. CDR3 sequence (DNA): TGTGCCAGCAGTCTCCGGGGCTCCTACAATGAGCAGTTCTTC.

The J gene is TRBJ1-2, the V gene TRBV6-5, with D uncertain. CDR3 length: 12 amino acids. Germline V gives CDR1 MNHEY, CDR2 SVGAGI. Trimming pared 6 bases from V and 0 bases from J, leaving 5 bases between. The CDR3, as DNA: TGTGCCAGCAGCGGCGCTAACTATGGCTACACCTTC. Its translation: CASSGANYGYTF.

By share of the sample, this clone is medium-sized (0.01 to 0.1%). The V and J genes are TRBV6-6 and TRBJ1-2; no firm D call. Germline loops: CDR1 MNHNY, CDR2 SVGAGI (reference sequence). This CDR3 has 11 amino acids. The germline V and J ends were trimmed by 6 bases and 8 bases, with 10 bases remaining between them. CDR3 loop: CASRREAGYTF. DNA of the CDR3: TGTGCCAGCAGAAGGGAGGCGGGCTACACCTTC.

A remark on this clone: At one boundary the junction diverges from the germline segment, which might be a read error. DNA for the CDR3: TGTGCCAGCAGTGAAGAGGGCAGGGTTCTTTTT. As protein: CASSEEGRVLF. The rearrangement links TRBV2 to TRBJ2-2, with D perhaps TRBD1 (5 bases). The CDR3 has 11 amino acids. Germline CDR1 reads SNHLY; CDR2 reads FYNNEI. Filled out from reference TRBV2 and TRBJ2-2, the complete variable domain reads EPEVTQTPSHQVTQMGQEVILRCVPISNHLYFYWYRQILGQKVEFLVSFYNNEISEKSEIFDDQFSVERPDGSNFTLKIRSTKLEDSAMYFCASSEEGRVLFGEGSRLTVL.

The V gene is TRBV2, the J gene TRBJ1-1; D ambiguous. Germline V CDR1 and CDR2: SNHLY, FYNNEI. The V end lost 7 bases, the J end lost 1 base, and 4 bases lay between the germline ends. This CDR3 spans 11 amino acids. CDR3 sequence (DNA): TGTGCCAGCATGGGGAACACTGAAGCTTTCTTT. This encodes CASMGNTEAFF.

This chain links TRBV29-1 with TRBJ1-2; D call uncertain. This CDR3 spans 12 amino acids. Per germline, CDR1 SQVTM and CDR2 ANQGSEA. Trimming removed 6 bases from V and 4 bases from J, with 12 bases in between. The CDR3 protein is CSVVTDPYGYTF. In DNA form, the CDR3 reads TGCAGCGTAGTGACCGATCCCTATGGCTACACCTTC.

This clone has a single count. The chain uses TRBV9 and TRBJ2-5; D remains unclear. Deletions cut 0 bases from V and 3 bases from J, with 6 bases between. Germline V CDR1 and CDR2: SGDLS, YYNGEE. This CDR3 spans 13 amino acids. The CDR3 DNA follows: TGTGCCAGCAGCGTAGGGGTCAAAGAGACCCAGTACTTC. Translation gives CASSVGVKETQYF.

This chain joins TRBV7-6 and TRBJ2-7; 9 bases agree with TRBD2. Germline CDR1 and CDR2: SGHVS and FNYEAQ. The CDR3 loop spans 15 amino acids. The J segment lost 2 bases and the V segment lost 0 bases, leaving 2 bases of the junction unmatched. The DNA of the CDR3 is TGTGCCAGCAGCTTAGCGGCGGGGGGGACCTACGAGCAGTACTTC. Amino acids: CASSLAAGGTYEQYF.